The 29 T cell receptor beta chains presented below share a single source sample, sequenced in a study of vaccination and CD4 T cells after COVID-19. Their specific antigens are unknown. Sequence data for DNA of cultured CD4+ T cells were generated by the Oncomine TCR Beta short-read assay. Each CDR3 protein gets one entry after TCRdb re-called the PCR reads with MiXCR. This sample has 5,000 to 7,500 distinct CDR3 sequences, with around 47% found just once. The treatment was: approximately 10-day PBMC culture with coronavirus spike peptide pools or control peptides (ViraFEST assay). CD4+ T cells of the unexposed donor were collected before the COVID-19 pandemic (2011-2018). The source material was CD4+ T cells from blood, cultured in vitro. These receptors were taken from a human donor in good health.

This rearrangement joins TRBV19 to TRBJ1-5; 9 nucleotides agree with TRBD1. The V and J ends lost 6 bases and 2 bases, in that order; junction bases with no gene match: 8. Germline V gene sequence: CDR1 LNHDA, CDR2 SQIVND (reference sequence). The CDR3 is made up of 16 amino acids. CDR3 DNA sequence: TGTGCCAGTAGACCCACAGGGGGCGCGGGCAATCAGCCCCAGCATTTT. This codes for CASRPTGGAGNQPQHF.

This clonotype appeared a few times. This chain links TRBV6-1 with TRBJ1-2; TRBD1 matches 8 bases. The CDR3 is 13 amino acids. Germline values: CDR1 MNHNS, CDR2 SASEGT. Trimming removed 5 bases from V and 4 bases from J; junction bases left unmatched: 3. Here the CDR3 DNA reads TGTGCCAGCAGTCTGGGGACAGGCTATGGCTACACCTTC. This gives the protein CASSLGTGYGYTF.

V gene TRBV6-1 combines with J gene TRBJ1-1; no clear D. Trimming pared 6 bases from V and 2 bases from J, leaving 10 bases between. This CDR3 comprises 13 residues. Germline loops: CDR1 MNHNS, CDR2 SASEGT. CDR3 region: CASSGPYNTEAFF. CDR3 nucleotide sequence: TGTGCCAGCAGCGGCCCCTACAACACTGAAGCTTTCTTT.

CDR3 nucleotides: TGTGCCGCCCAAGGGGACAGGGCCCAGGCGGAGCTGTTTTTT. Protein sequence: CAAQGDRAQAELFF. The chain uses TRBV10-3 and TRBJ2-2; 9 bases agree with TRBD1. V trimming: 11 bases; J trimming: 10 bases; junction bases outside the gene matches: 14. In germline, CDR1 is ENHRY, CDR2 SYGVKD. The CDR3 is 14 residues long.

This clonotype has just a few counts. This sequence joins TRBV6-5 and TRBJ2-2; tentatively, D is TRBD2 (6 bases). The CDR3 runs 14 residues. The ends were cut back, 4 bases at V and 6 bases at J, with 12 bases in the middle. Germline CDR1 MNHEY, CDR2 SVGAGI. DNA of the CDR3: TGTGCCAGCAGTTTCGTCAGGGAGGCCGGGGAGCTGTTTTTT. As protein: CASSFVREAGELFF.

This clonotype was counted a few times. The genes are TRBV15 and TRBJ1-5; D not certain. This CDR3 has 15 amino acids. The germline V gene encodes CDR1 LNHNV and CDR2 YYDKDF (reference sequence). V was pared by 1 base and J by 4 bases, with 11 bases between. CDR3 in amino acids: CATSRGVTRNQPQHF. Written as DNA, the CDR3 is TGTGCCACCAGCAGAGGGGTAACACGGAATCAGCCCCAGCATTTT.

This clonotype was observed a handful of times. This chain connects TRBV10-1 to TRBJ1-1; possibly TRBD1 for D (5 bases). The germline V and J ends were trimmed by 6 bases and 1 base, with 6 bases remaining between them. This CDR3 spans 12 amino acids. CDR1 and CDR2 (germline): WNHNN, SYGVQD (reference sequence). Here the CDR3 DNA reads TGCGCCAGCAGGGGGGGGAACACTGAAGCTTTCTTT. As protein: CASRGGNTEAFF.

The rearrangement uses TRBV6-1 and TRBJ1-2; the D gene is possibly TRBD1 (6 bases). The CDR3 sequence is 18 residues long. CDR1 is MNHNS and CDR2 is SASEGT in the germline V gene. V lost 7 bases, J lost 4 bases, and 28 bases lay in between. This chain's CDR3 is CASTPTGGRLGGSYGYTF. The CDR3, as DNA: TGTGCCAGCACCCCTACCGGGGGGCGTCTCGGAGGGAGCTATGGCTACACCTTC.

A single count supports this clonotype. At one boundary the junction diverges from the germline segment, which might be a read error. V is TRBV2 and J is TRBJ2-7; D is perhaps TRBD1 or TRBD2 (6 bases each). Germline CDR1 is SNHLY and CDR2 is FYNNEI. The CDR3 has 15 residues. CDR3 sequence: CAGSEAWGALDEQYF. The DNA for the CDR3 is TGTGCCGGCAGTGAAGCGTGGGGGGCATTGGACGAGCAGTACTTC.

The chain carries TRBV18 and TRBJ1-2; tentative D call: TRBD1 (6 bases). V dropped 3 bases and J dropped 8 bases, with 19 bases sitting between them. The CDR3 consists of 15 residues. Germline lookup yields CDR1 KGHSH and CDR2 LQKENI. Written as DNA, the CDR3 is TGTGCCAGCTCACCCGGGGACATCTCCTCAGGGGGCTACACCTTC. Translating it yields CASSPGDISSGGYTF.

The table lists this clonotype with a few counts. This sequence joins TRBV10-3 and TRBJ1-5; 9 bases line up with TRBD1. The CDR3 covers 14 residues. CDR1 and CDR2 from the germline V gene are ENHRY and SYGVKD. V lost 6 bases, J lost 9 bases, and 9 bases stayed unmatched. DNA for the CDR3: TGTGCCATCAGCCCGGGACAGGGCTTGGGGCCCCAGCATTTT. It codes for CAISPGQGLGPQHF.

The chain joins TRBV6-1 to TRBJ2-7, with a possible D match to TRBD2 (6 bases). The ends were cut back, 7 bases at V and 1 base at J, with 14 bases in the middle. The length of the CDR3 is 14 residues. CDR1 is MNHNS, CDR2 SASEGT, per germline. The CDR3 DNA reads TGTGCCAGCACCCGTGGAGGGACTTCCTACGAGCAGTACTTC. Its translation: CASTRGGTSYEQYF.

The genes are TRBV7-2 and TRBJ2-1; no clear D. The CDR3 extends over 13 amino acids. V gave up 2 bases and J gave up 6 bases, with 8 bases separating them. Germline CDR1 is SGHTA and CDR2 is FQGNSA. The CDR3 sequence is CASSLRPSNEQFF. As DNA, the CDR3 is TGTGCCAGCAGCTTACGGCCTAGCAATGAGCAGTTCTTC.

The V call is TRBV7-6, the J call TRBJ2-7; 7 bases map to TRBD2. With V trimmed by 7 bases and J by 5 bases, 5 bases remained unmatched. Germline V gene lookup returns CDR1 SGHVS and CDR2 FNYEAQ. The CDR3 covers 12 residues. This chain's CDR3 is CASTGGGDEQYF. CDR3 coding DNA: TGTGCCAGCACTGGGGGGGGGGACGAGCAGTACTTC.

The CDR3 region has the DNA TGCGCCAGCAGCCACCGGTCCGGGACCTTCAATTCACCCCTCCACTTT. It is translated as CASSHRSGTFNSPLHF. The rearrangement links TRBV4-3 to TRBJ1-6; D may be TRBD1 (5 bases). Trimming stripped 3 bases from V and 7 bases from J, with 16 bases between. The germline gives CDR1 LGHNA, CDR2 YSLEER. The CDR3 extends over 16 amino acids.

This clonotype has only one observation. V is TRBV5-1 and J is TRBJ2-3, with a tentative D call TRBD2 (5 bases). Per germline, CDR1 SGHRS and CDR2 YFSETQ. Between the trimmed V and J ends, which lost 2 bases and 3 bases, there was a span of 13 bases. The CDR3 runs 15 residues. This CDR3 is CASSLTLDSTDTQYF. The CDR3 DNA follows: TGCGCCAGCAGCTTAACTCTGGACTCTACAGATACGCAGTATTTT. Complete variable domain (other parts from reference TRBV5-1 and TRBJ2-3): KAGVTQTPRYLIKTRGQQVTLSCSPISGHRSVSWYQQTPGQGLQFLFEYFSETQRNKGNFPGRFSGRQFSNSRSEMNVSTLELGDSALYLCASSLTLDSTDTQYFGPGTRLTVL.

A few counts support this clonotype. The rearrangement uses TRBV6-1 and TRBJ1-1; 10 bases are shared with TRBD1. The CDR3 spans 14 residues. Looked up from germline, CDR1 is MNHNS and CDR2 is SASEGT. V was clipped by 5 bases and J by 8 bases; unmatched bases: 8. For the CDR3, the DNA is TGTGCCAGCAGTCGAGGAGGGGACAGGGGAGAAGCTTTCTTT. Translation: CASSRGGDRGEAFF.

By proportion, this clonotype is large. The genes are TRBV7-2 and TRBJ2-1; D is perhaps TRBD2 (6 bases). Per the germline V gene, CDR1 is SGHTA and CDR2 is FQGNSA. Between the trimmed V and J ends, which lost 0 bases and 2 bases, there was a span of 8 bases. The length of the CDR3 is 15 residues. CDR3 residues: CASSLASGAYNEQFF. The CDR3 DNA reads as TGTGCCAGCAGCTTAGCGTCGGGGGCCTACAATGAGCAGTTCTTC.

This clonotype has a handful of counts. The chain is built from TRBV7-2 and TRBJ2-2, with 7 bases lining up with TRBD1. This CDR3 has 16 amino acids. CDR1 SGHTA and CDR2 FQGNSA come from the germline V gene. The trim removed 4 bases at V and 0 bases at J, leaving 5 bases unmatched. Written as DNA, the CDR3 is TGTGCCAGCAGCTACTCCGGGACAGCGAACACCGGGGAGCTGTTTTTT. It translates to CASSYSGTANTGELFF.

This clonotype was counted between two and nine times. CDR3 protein: CASRIPGPHQETQYF. In DNA, the CDR3 is TGTGCCAGCAGGATCCCCGGGCCCCACCAAGAGACCCAGTACTTC. The chain joins TRBV6-1 to TRBJ2-5; no definite D call. The CDR3 spans 15 residues. Trimming removed 6 bases from V and 0 bases from J, with 14 bases in between. Germline lookup yields CDR1 MNHNS and CDR2 SASEGT.

The rearrangement uses TRBV11-1 and TRBJ1-6; D gene unclear. V was shortened by 2 bases and J by 9 bases, with 8 bases between the two germline ends. This CDR3 has 13 amino acids. Germline lookup yields CDR1 SGHAT and CDR2 FQDESV (reference sequence). In DNA, the CDR3 is TGTGCCAGCAGCTTAAGTTCCGGTTCACCCCTCCACTTT. Translating gives CASSLSSGSPLHF.

Only a few counts were recorded for this clonotype. V usage is TRBV10-3 and J usage is TRBJ1-2; D call uncertain. Germline CDR1 ENHRY, CDR2 SYGVKD. The germline V and J ends were trimmed by 2 bases and 2 bases, with 6 bases remaining between them. The CDR3 contains 13 residues. The CDR3 region has the DNA TGTGCCATCAGTGAGACGGTAAACTATGGCTACACCTTC. Amino acid sequence: CAISETVNYGYTF.

CDR3 DNA: TGTGCCAGCAGTTACCAGCTGAACACTGAAGCTTTCTTT. The encoded protein is CASSYQLNTEAFF. This sequence joins TRBV6-5 and TRBJ1-1, with D unresolved. The germline V gene encodes CDR1 MNHEY and CDR2 SVGAGI. This CDR3 is built from 13 residues. Trimming removed 2 bases at V and 0 bases at J, with 4 bases between.

This clonotype was seen only a few times. The V and J genes are TRBV20-1 and TRBJ1-6, with D possibly TRBD1 on 5 matching bases. Trimming left V 3 bases short and J 5 bases short, with 14 bases between. The germline gives CDR1 DFQATT, CDR2 SNEGSKA (reference sequence). CDR3 length: 15 residues. The CDR3 region has the DNA TGCAGTGCTAGGGGGGTCCTTTTCAATAATTCACCCCTCCACTTT. Translating it yields CSARGVLFNNSPLHF.

This clonotype was seen only a few times. This chain joins TRBV7-2 and TRBJ1-2; D may be TRBD1 (5 bases). Germline V gene sequence: CDR1 SGHTA, CDR2 FQGNSA. V gave up 3 bases and J gave up 4 bases, with 15 bases separating them. CDR3 size: 15 residues. The DNA of the CDR3 is TGTGCCAGCAGCTTTGTATCCAGGACATCCTATGGCTACACCTTC. Translated, it gives CASSFVSRTSYGYTF.

The chain links TRBV5-1 to TRBJ1-5; tentative D call: TRBD1 (6 bases). Trimming stripped 4 bases from V and 1 base from J, with 12 bases between. The germline CDR1 and CDR2 sequences are SGHRS and YFSETQ. The CDR3 is made up of 15 amino acids. The CDR3 DNA reads TGCGCCAGCAGCCCAGGACAGTCGAGCAATCAGCCCCAGCATTTT. It encodes CASSPGQSSNQPQHF.

By share, this clonotype counts as large. This chain uses TRBV7-2 with TRBJ2-1; 11 bases fit TRBD2. CDR3 length equals 17 residues. CDR1 SGHTA and CDR2 FQGNSA come from the germline V gene. V shed 5 bases, J shed 1 base, and the junction held 7 bases outside the gene matches. DNA of the CDR3: TGTGCCAGCAGCGCTCTAGCGGGGGGCAGTTCCTACAATGAGCAGTTCTTC. It is translated as CASSALAGGSSYNEQFF.

This clonotype turned up a few times. This sequence joins TRBV2 and TRBJ2-5; TRBD1 agrees at 8 bases. CDR1 is SNHLY, CDR2 FYNNEI, per germline. Unmatched junction bases numbered 14, after V lost 6 bases and J lost 5 bases. This CDR3 comprises 16 residues. The DNA of the CDR3 is TGTGCCAGCAGCCCAATCCCGCCAACAGGGGGTGAGACCCAGTACTTC. This translates into CASSPIPPTGGETQYF.

The chain employs TRBV20-1 and TRBJ1-6; the D is unclear. The germline CDR1 and CDR2 sequences are DFQATT and SNEGSKA (reference sequence). The CDR3 runs to 15 residues. Deletions cut 3 bases from V and 7 bases from J, with 16 bases between. CDR3 nucleotide sequence: TGCAGTGCTAGGGAGGTGAAGGGAGGGAATTCACCCCTCCACTTT. Translating it yields CSAREVKGGNSPLHF.